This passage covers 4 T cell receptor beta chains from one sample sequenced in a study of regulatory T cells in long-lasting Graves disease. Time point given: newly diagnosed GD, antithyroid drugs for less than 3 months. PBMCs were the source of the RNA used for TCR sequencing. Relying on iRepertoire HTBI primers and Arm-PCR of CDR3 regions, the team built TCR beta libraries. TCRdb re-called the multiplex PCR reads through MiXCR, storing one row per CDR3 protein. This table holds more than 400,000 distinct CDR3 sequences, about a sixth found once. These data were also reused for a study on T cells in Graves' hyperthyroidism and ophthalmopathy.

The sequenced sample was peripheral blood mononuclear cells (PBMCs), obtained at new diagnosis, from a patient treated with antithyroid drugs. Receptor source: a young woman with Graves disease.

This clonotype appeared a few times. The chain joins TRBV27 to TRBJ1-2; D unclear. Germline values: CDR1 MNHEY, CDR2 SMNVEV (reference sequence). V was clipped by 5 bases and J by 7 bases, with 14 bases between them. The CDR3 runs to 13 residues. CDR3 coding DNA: TGTGCCAGCAGTGCCACAATACTCTCTGGCTACACCTTC. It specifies CASSATILSGYTF.

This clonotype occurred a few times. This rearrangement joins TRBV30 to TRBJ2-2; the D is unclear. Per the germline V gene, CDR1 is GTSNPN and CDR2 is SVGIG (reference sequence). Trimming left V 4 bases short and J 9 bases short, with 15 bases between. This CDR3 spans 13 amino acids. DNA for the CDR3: TGTGCCTGGAATTGGCACCCCTCTCGGGAGCTGTTTTTT. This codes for CAWNWHPSRELFF.

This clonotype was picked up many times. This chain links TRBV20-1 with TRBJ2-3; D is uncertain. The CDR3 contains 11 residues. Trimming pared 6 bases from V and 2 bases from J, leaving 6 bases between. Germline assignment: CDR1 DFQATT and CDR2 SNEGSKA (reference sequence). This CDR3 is CSATHTDTQYF. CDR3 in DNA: TGCAGTGCCACACACACAGATACGCAGTATTTT.

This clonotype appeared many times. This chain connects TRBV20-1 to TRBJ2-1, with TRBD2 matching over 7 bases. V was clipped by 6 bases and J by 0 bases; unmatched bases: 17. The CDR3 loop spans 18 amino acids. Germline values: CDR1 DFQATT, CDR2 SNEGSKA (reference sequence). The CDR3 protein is CSARTSGEVARSYNEQFF. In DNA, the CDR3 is TGCAGTGCGCGGACTAGTGGGGAAGTGGCTCGCTCCTACAATGAGCAGTTCTTC.